These T cell receptor beta chains were read from a single sample in a study of neurological immune-mediated disorders. TCRdb ran MiXCR on the 5' RACE reads and lists one entry per CDR3 protein. The sample shows 84,000 or so distinct CDR3 sequences, 3.5% to 5.5% of them seen only once. Material: PBMCs. The receptor set was obtained from a woman aged 60 to 75 with multiple sclerosis. Both conserved end residues are part of each CDR3. Fields, in order: J gene, V gene, CDR3 protein.

TRBJ2-7 | TRBV29-1 | CSVGTPQTPYEQYF
TRBJ2-1 | TRBV6-2/TRBV6-3 | CASTRELIGNEQFF
TRBJ2-5 | TRBV12-3/TRBV12-4 | CASSPWTSGVLQETQYF
TRBJ1-5 | TRBV9 | CASRVRDNDQPQHF
TRBJ2-2 | TRBV12-3/TRBV12-4 | CASSRSRTGVLSGELFF
TRBJ1-4 | TRBV5-1 | CASSRTGGATNEKLFF
TRBJ2-2 | TRBV12-3/TRBV12-4 | CASSVHQASGELFF
TRBJ1-4 | TRBV15 | CATSRDSRGPGNEKLFF
TRBJ1-4 | TRBV5-8 | CASSLLGSDGEKLFF
TRBJ2-2 | TRBV5-1 | CASSFGGGNTGELFF
TRBJ1-5 | TRBV20-1 | CSARGGAQPQHF
TRBJ1-5 | TRBV12-3/TRBV12-4 | CASSFRRGPNQPQHF
TRBJ1-1 | TRBV18 | CASSPRDRRTEAFF
TRBJ2-5 | TRBV27 | CASSLRSRSQMKTQYF
TRBJ1-5 | TRBV2 | CASSERHGGPNQPQHF
TRBJ1-2 | TRBV5-6 | CASSPPTGTYGYTF
TRBJ2-7 | TRBV12-3/TRBV12-4 | CASSLRQGLDEQYF
TRBJ2-1 | TRBV12-3/TRBV12-4 | CASSPIAGGDNEQFF
TRBJ1-4 | TRBV6-1 | CASVLGRSSEKLFF
TRBJ1-1 | TRBV5-5 | CASSLDVGGLTEAFF
TRBJ2-5 | TRBV7-2 | CASSLEGRTQYF
TRBJ2-1 | TRBV7-7 | CASSPGPKIMGNEQFF
TRBJ1-6 | TRBV10-3 | CATYGGDRSPLHF
TRBJ2-1 | TRBV9 | CASSPEYPDSEQFF
TRBJ2-1 | TRBV20-1 | CSAEPGQGEYNEQFF
TRBJ2-6 | TRBV5-6 | CASIIGRTLISGANVLTF
TRBJ1-1 | TRBV5-1 | CASSLRAGGQNTEAFF
TRBJ1-1 | TRBV20-1 | CSAPTGTEAFF
TRBJ1-2 | TRBV18 | CASSPRTGQGYTF
TRBJ2-7 | TRBV28 | CASSRGGQGYEQYF
TRBJ2-5 | TRBV6-6 | CASSYCLGETQYF
TRBJ1-4 | TRBV5-1 | CASSLDVLNEKLFF
TRBJ2-1 | TRBV20-1 | CSANGGSGGYNEQFF
TRBJ2-2 | TRBV25-1 | CASSDVIVGTNTGELFF
TRBJ2-1 | TRBV4-1 | CASSGRDRGFYNEQFF
TRBJ1-1 | TRBV6-6 | CASRPRDMDPEAFF
TRBJ2-5 | TRBV15 | CATSRAEETQYF
TRBJ2-2 | TRBV5-1 | CASRLAPNTGELFF
TRBJ2-7 | TRBV18 | CASSAGLAEYEQYF
TRBJ1-5 | TRBV5-5 | CASSLDSYSNQPQHF
TRBJ2-5 | TRBV11-1 | CASSLEGGRELETQYF